By share, the clone carrying this TCR beta chain ranks as large. What it binds is unknown. V was clipped by 2 bases and J by 5 bases; unmatched bases: 7. The CDR3 loop spans 15 amino acids. Per germline, CDR1 MNHEY and CDR2 SMNVEV (reference sequence). With the Oncomine TCR Beta short-read assay, DNA from cultured CD4+ T cells was sequenced. TCRdb used MiXCR to reprocess the PCR reads, holding one entry per CDR3 protein. The sample has roughly 3,800 distinct CDR3 sequences; roughly 13% are singletons. This sample is part of a study of vaccination and CD4 T cells after COVID-19. Specified treatment: roughly nine-day PBMC culture with coronavirus spike peptide pools or control peptides (ViraFEST assay). ViraFEST used peptide pools to expand antigen-specific T cells and subsequently sequenced their TCRs. Peptide pools at 10 ug/ml and IL-2 at 10 IU/ml were added to cultures of a few million PBMCs per well.

The source material was CD4+ T cells from blood, cultured in vitro. The clonotype comes from a human donor who had recovered from COVID-19. The gene calls are TRBV27 and TRBJ2-5; TRBD2 aligns across 8 bases. CDR3 in amino acids: CASSLNGGAWETQYF. The CDR3, as DNA: TGTGCCAGCAGTTTAAACGGGGGGGCCTGGGAGACCCAGTACTTC.